This TCR beta chain was profiled in a study of T cell changes during pregnancy in multiple sclerosis. This clone appeared once. V lost 4 bases to trimming and J lost 5 bases; unmatched junction nucleotides: 6. Germline lookup yields CDR1 MNHEY and CDR2 SMNVEV (reference sequence). The CDR3 length is 15 residues. Repertoires were generated with immunoSEQ multiplex PCR, while TCRdb's copy carries only in-frame clones and drops some. The sample consists of roughly 45,000 clones, roughly 93% of them appearing once. The sample in question was CD8+ T cells from peripheral blood mononuclear cells, obtained after pregnancy. The V gene is TRBV27, the J gene TRBJ2-2; 8 bases agree with TRBD2. The receptor was derived from a female donor with multiple sclerosis, enrolled in a pregnancy study. The CDR3 region is CASSYRGGNTGELFF. The CDR3, as DNA: TGTGCCAGCAGTTATCGGGGGGGGAATACCGGGGAGCTGTTTTTT.